This entry describes one T cell receptor (beta chain). Using immunoSEQ multiplex PCR, the repertoire was profiled, and TCRdb retains in-frame clones only, with some absent. The data contain more than 200,000 clones, around 84% of them singletons. The germline V gene has CDR1 KGHDR and CDR2 SFDVKD. V was clipped by 4 bases and J by 2 bases; unmatched bases: 8. The CDR3 totals 17 residues. The sample originates from a study of blood T cell repertoires in COVID-19. Study in general: PBMCs, B-cell-depleted T cells, or T cells were the source of the cDNA or gDNA that made up the material.

The sample comprised peripheral blood. The origin of this receptor is a man aged 60 to 75 with acute or convalescent COVID-19. The rearrangement joins TRBV24-1 to TRBJ1-3, with 9 bases fitting TRBD1. The CDR3 sequence is CATSDQDRGGPGNTIYF. The CDR3 nucleotides read TGTGCCACCAGTGACCAGGACAGGGGCGGACCTGGAAACACCATATATTTT.